Listed below are T cell receptor beta chains from one sample, sequenced in a study of cytomegalovirus exposure and HLA in healthy donors. Sequencing was performed with immunoSEQ multiplex PCR; in TCRdb, only in-frame clones are kept and a portion is missing. This table holds 150,000 to 200,000 clones, about 95% found once. Material for sequencing was PBMCs. Every receptor here comes from a woman aged 18-29 years in good health and CMV-seronegative. CDR3s include the opening cysteine and the closing phenylalanine or tryptophan. Each record gives: J gene, V gene, clone size, D gene, CDR3 protein, CDR3 DNA. The D gene is left open where the match is weak. Not every row has a clone size; where given, it reads once, few, many or a size class.

TRBJ2-2,TRBV9,-,TRBD2,CASSGTSGGELFF,TGTGCCAGCAGCGGAACTAGCGGGGGGGAGCTGTTTTTT
TRBJ2-1,TRBV2,-,-,CASRPFRGQDNEQFF,TGTGCCAGCAGACCCTTCCGAGGTCAAGACAATGAGCAGTTCTTC
TRBJ2-2,TRBV9,once,TRBD2,CASSMSGGYPLQGGELFF,TGTGCCAGCAGCATGAGCGGGGGTTACCCACTTCAGGGCGGGGAGCTGTTTTTT
TRBJ1-5,TRBV19,-,-,CASRDSYQPQHF,TGTGCCAGTCGGGATTCCTACCAGCCCCAGCATTTT
TRBJ2-5,TRBV7-2,-,TRBD2,CASSSSGTSGEGGQETQYF,TGTGCCAGCAGCTCATCGGGGACTAGCGGGGAGGGGGGCCAAGAGACCCAGTACTTC
TRBJ1-2,TRBV6-1,-,-,CASSEDSNYGYTF,TGTGCCAGCAGTGAAGACAGTAACTATGGCTACACCTTC
TRBJ2-3,TRBV7-2,-,-,CASSRSGRGPDTQYF,TGTGCCAGCAGCCGAAGTGGGCGGGGTCCAGATACGCAGTATTTT
TRBJ1-2,TRBV7-9,-,-,CASSLGGRNYGYTF,TGTGCCAGCAGCTTAGGGGGCAGGAACTATGGCTACACCTTC
TRBJ1-6,TRBV7-2,-,TRBD1,CASSLAGQGMGSPLHF,TGTGCCAGCAGCTTAGCTGGACAGGGGATGGGTTCACCCCTCCACTTT
TRBJ1-1,TRBV4-3,-,-,CASSQDKGVKTEAFF,TGCGCCAGCAGCCAAGATAAGGGGGTTAAGACTGAAGCTTTCTTT
TRBJ2-5,TRBV7-9,-,TRBD2,CASSLPKVAGGWGETQYF,TGTGCCAGCAGCCTCCCCAAGGTAGCGGGGGGCTGGGGAGAGACCCAGTACTTC
TRBJ1-1,TRBV6-5,-,TRBD1,CASSPDRVNTEAFF,TGTGCCAGCAGCCCGGACAGGGTGAACACTGAAGCTTTCTTT
TRBJ1-4,TRBV5-1,-,-,CASTFRDTSSLSGEKLFF,TGCGCCAGCACATTCCGGGACACCTCTAGCCTCTCTGGTGAAAAACTGTTTTTT
TRBJ1-2,TRBV7-8,-,TRBD1,CASSLTQGYSGYTF,TGTGCCAGCAGCTTAACACAGGGGTACTCTGGCTACACCTTC
TRBJ1-5,TRBV21-1,-,-,CASSNRGSVNQPQHF,TGTGCCAGCAGCAATAGGGGAAGTGTCAATCAGCCCCAGCATTTT
TRBJ2-3,TRBV9,-,TRBD1,CASGRPGGSTDTQYF,TGTGCCAGCGGTCGACCAGGGGGTAGCACAGATACGCAGTATTTT
TRBJ1-2,TRBV2,-,TRBD1,CASSGGQVYGYTF,TGTGCCAGCAGTGGGGGACAGGTCTATGGCTACACCTTC
TRBJ2-3,TRBV5-5,-,-,CASSFMAGSTDTQYF,TGTGCCAGCAGCTTTATGGCGGGGAGCACAGATACGCAGTATTTT
TRBJ2-1,TRBV5-6,-,-,CASSPWGRVYEQFF,TGTGCCAGCAGCCCCTGGGGCAGGGTCTATGAGCAGTTCTTC
TRBJ2-3,TRBV7-3,-,TRBD2,CASSLRRGGDTQYF,TGTGCCAGCAGCTTGCGGCGGGGGGGAGATACGCAGTATTTT
TRBJ2-3,TRBV28,once,TRBD2,CASSERGGQHTQYF,TGTGCCAGCAGTGAGCGGGGGGGCCAACATACGCAGTATTTT
TRBJ2-7,TRBV4-2,-,-,CASSQDLLGGYEQYF,TGTGCCAGCAGCCAAGATTTACTCGGGGGCTACGAGCAGTACTTC
TRBJ1-2,TRBV6-5,-,-,CASSQQGYGYTF,TGTGCCAGCAGTCAACAGGGCTATGGCTACACCTTC
TRBJ1-5,TRBV7-6,-,-,CASSHGRGRDQPQHF,TGTGCCAGCAGCCACGGGAGGGGTAGAGATCAGCCCCAGCATTTT
TRBJ1-2,TRBV4-3,once,TRBD1,CASSQDRLGTGYYGYTF,TGCGCCAGCAGCCAAGACAGGCTCGGGACAGGGTACTATGGCTACACCTTC
TRBJ2-7,TRBV5-1,-,-,CASSLGWGDLYEQYF,TGCGCCAGCAGCTTGGGGTGGGGGGACCTCTACGAGCAGTACTTC
TRBJ2-2,TRBV4-2,-,-,CASSQPDSNTGELFF,TGTGCCAGCAGCCAACCGGACTCAAACACCGGGGAGCTGTTTTTT
TRBJ1-2,TRBV7-9,-,-,CASSLGLDYGYTF,TGTGCCAGCAGCTTAGGACTAGACTATGGCTACACCTTC
TRBJ2-2,TRBV5-6,-,-,CASSRPRGPGKNTGELFF,TGTGCCAGCAGCCGACCGAGAGGTCCGGGAAAGAACACCGGGGAGCTGTTTTTT
TRBJ2-5,TRBV4-1,-,TRBD2,CASSPRLAGTQYF,TGCGCCAGCAGCCCCCGACTAGCGGGAACCCAGTACTTC
TRBJ2-1,TRBV14,-,TRBD1,CASSQGLGTGVRNEQFF,TGTGCCAGCAGCCAAGGCCTCGGGACAGGGGTGCGCAATGAGCAGTTCTTC
TRBJ2-3,TRBV7-9,once,-,CASRRDSSTDTQYF,TGTGCCAGCCGCCGGGACTCATCCACAGATACGCAGTATTTT
TRBJ2-5,TRBV5-4,-,-,CASSLALYKETQYF,TGTGCCAGCAGCTTGGCCTTGTACAAAGAGACCCAGTACTTC
TRBJ1-2,TRBV5-6,-,-,CASSLPGFDYGYTF,TGTGCCAGCAGCTTACCAGGGTTCGACTATGGCTACACCTTC
TRBJ2-1,TRBV6-5,-,TRBD2,CASSYGGGNEQFF,TGTGCCAGCAGTTACGGCGGGGGAAATGAGCAGTTCTTC
TRBJ2-7,TRBV6-6,-,TRBD1,CASRTQGARYEQYF,TGTGCCAGCAGGACCCAGGGGGCGCGGTACGAGCAGTACTTC
TRBJ1-2,TRBV2,-,TRBD1,CASIVGRQGSTF,TGTGCCAGCATCGTCGGAAGACAGGGATCAACCTTC
TRBJ2-1,TRBV7-3,-,TRBD1,CASSLTGQGANEQFF,TGTGCCAGCAGCTTAACGGGACAGGGGGCGAATGAGCAGTTCTTC
TRBJ2-5,TRBV27,-,TRBD1,CASSFQTGGVGTQYF,TGTGCCAGCAGTTTTCAGACAGGGGGCGTAGGGACCCAGTACTTC
TRBJ1-2,TRBV5-1,-,-,CASSLDGGGYGYTF,TGCGCCAGCAGCTTGGACGGGGGTGGCTATGGCTACACCTTC
TRBJ2-5,TRBV5-3,-,TRBD1,CARSSATGGETQYF,TGTGCCAGAAGCTCTGCGACAGGGGGAGAGACCCAGTACTTC
TRBJ1-4,TRBV14,-,-,CASSQDVDEKLFF,TGTGCCAGCAGCCAAGATGTAGATGAAAAACTGTTTTTT
TRBJ1-3,TRBV6-1,-,-,CASSEAGERTIYF,TGTGCCAGCAGTGAAGCAGGGGAAAGGACCATATATTTT
TRBJ2-3,TRBV7-2,-,TRBD2,CASSPTGTSGGNTDTQYF,TGTGCCAGCAGTCCTACCGGGACTAGCGGGGGGAACACAGATACGCAGTATTTT